This T cell receptor (beta chain) was profiled in a study of cytomegalovirus exposure and HLA in healthy donors. Looking at the study overall: The approximately 130 validation repertoires matched the 666 first-cohort repertoires in platform, a later analysis reported.

Overall study findings and caveats: Rare sequences made up most TCRs, while some public TCRs were found in many donors. The authors enumerated roughly 180 TCR beta chains as linked to cytomegalovirus. The finding came from a later analysis; first-cohort TCR clusters tended to co-occur in the 110 or so validation repertoires.

Data came from immunoSEQ multiplex PCR; TCRdb stores just in-frame clones and leaves some out. This table holds 280,000 or so clones, roughly 90% found once. V gave up 5 bases and J gave up 1 base; unmatched junction bases: 14. Germline CDR1 is SGHRS and CDR2 is YFSETQ. The CDR3 loop spans 19 amino acids. Of note for this clone: Its cognate antigen is unknown.

J is TRBJ2-1 and V is TRBV5-1, with TRBD2 matching over 11 bases. Sequencing was carried out using PBMCs. The TCR was taken from a woman in her late teens or twenties in good health and CMV-seronegative. CDR3 DNA sequence: TGCGCCAGCAGTGGGTCGACTAGCGGGATCCCTCGGTCCTACAATGAGCAGTTCTTC. This sequence encodes CASSGSTSGIPRSYNEQFF.